This T cell receptor beta chain was identified during a study of breast tumors, draining lymph nodes, adjacent tissues. The lymph nodes were axillary draining lymph nodes from breast cancer patients. This clonotype was detected ten times or more. One entry per CDR3 protein, called by TCRdb with MiXCR from the multiplex PCR reads. The data hold around 140,000 distinct CDR3 sequences, with 30% to 35% observed a single time. This CDR3 contains 16 residues. Trimming took 5 bases from V and 6 from J, leaving 20 bases between them. Germline CDR1 and CDR2: SGHAT and FQNNGV. What was sequenced was axillary lymph node tissue. The V and J genes are TRBV11-2 and TRBJ2-1; TRBD2 is a possible D gene (6 bases). This receptor was taken from a female donor with breast cancer. Some clones in this sample may be carry-over from other donors' samples. CDR3 sequence: CASSRSRDFRSNEQFF. For the CDR3, the DNA is TGTGCCAGCAGCCGCAGCAGGGACTTCAGGAGCAATGAGCAGTTCTTC.